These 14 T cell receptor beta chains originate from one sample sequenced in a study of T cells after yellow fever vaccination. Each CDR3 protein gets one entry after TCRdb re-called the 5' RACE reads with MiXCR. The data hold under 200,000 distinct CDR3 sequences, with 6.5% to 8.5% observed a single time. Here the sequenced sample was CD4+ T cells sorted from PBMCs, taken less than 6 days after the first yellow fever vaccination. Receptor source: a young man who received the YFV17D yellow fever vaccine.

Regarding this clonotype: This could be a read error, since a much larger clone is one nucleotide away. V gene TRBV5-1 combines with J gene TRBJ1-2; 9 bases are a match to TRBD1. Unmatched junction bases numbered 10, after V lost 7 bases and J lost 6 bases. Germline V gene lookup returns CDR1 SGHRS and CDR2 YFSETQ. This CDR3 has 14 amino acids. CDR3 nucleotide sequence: TGCGCCAGCGGCTCGGGACAGGGAATGGATGGCTACACCTTC. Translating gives CASGSGQGMDGYTF.

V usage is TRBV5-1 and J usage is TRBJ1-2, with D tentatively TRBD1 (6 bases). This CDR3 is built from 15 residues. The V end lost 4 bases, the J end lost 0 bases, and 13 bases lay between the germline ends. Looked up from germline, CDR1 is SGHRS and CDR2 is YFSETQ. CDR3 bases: TGCGCCAGCAGCCCGGGGGCGACAGCTAACTATGGCTACACCTTC. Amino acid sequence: CASSPGATANYGYTF.

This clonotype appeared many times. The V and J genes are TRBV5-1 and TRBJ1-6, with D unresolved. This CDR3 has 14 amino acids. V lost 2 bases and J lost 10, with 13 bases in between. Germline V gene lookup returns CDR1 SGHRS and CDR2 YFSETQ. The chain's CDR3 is CASSFPAAGSPLHF. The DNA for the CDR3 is TGCGCCAGCAGCTTTCCGGCGGCGGGATCACCCCTCCACTTT.

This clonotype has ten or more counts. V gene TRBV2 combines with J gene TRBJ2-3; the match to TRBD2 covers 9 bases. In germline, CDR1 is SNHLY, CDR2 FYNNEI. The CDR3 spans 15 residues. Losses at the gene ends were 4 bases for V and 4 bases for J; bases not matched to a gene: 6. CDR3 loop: CASSVEGGGADTQYF. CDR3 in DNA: TGTGCCAGCAGTGTGGAAGGCGGGGGGGCAGATACGCAGTATTTT.

DNA for the CDR3: TGTGCCAGCAGGTTAGCGGGGCGATACGAGCAGTACGTC. It specifies CASRLAGRYEQYV. The gene calls are TRBV2 and TRBJ2-7; 8 nucleotides line up with TRBD2. This CDR3 contains 13 residues. Germline V lookup: CDR1 SNHLY, CDR2 FYNNEI. Trimming took 6 bases from V and 4 from J; bases not matched to a gene: 5.

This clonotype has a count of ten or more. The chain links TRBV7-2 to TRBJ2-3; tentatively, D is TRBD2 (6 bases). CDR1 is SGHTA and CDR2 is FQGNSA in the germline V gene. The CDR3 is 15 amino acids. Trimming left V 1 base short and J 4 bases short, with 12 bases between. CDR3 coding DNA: TGTGCCAGCAGCTTAGGGGCGGGGTTGGCAGATACGCAGTATTTT. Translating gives CASSLGAGLADTQYF.

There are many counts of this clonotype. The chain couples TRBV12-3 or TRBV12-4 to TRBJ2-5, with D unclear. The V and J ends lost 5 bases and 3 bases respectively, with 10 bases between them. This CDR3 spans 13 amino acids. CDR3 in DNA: TGTGCCAGCAGTGATGAGAATGAAGAGACCCAGTACTTC. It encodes CASSDENEETQYF.

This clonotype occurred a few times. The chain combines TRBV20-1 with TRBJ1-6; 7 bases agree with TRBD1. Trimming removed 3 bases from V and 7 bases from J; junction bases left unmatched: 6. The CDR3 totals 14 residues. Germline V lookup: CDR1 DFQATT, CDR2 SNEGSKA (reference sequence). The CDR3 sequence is CSASTSGGNSPLHF. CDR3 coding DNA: TGCAGTGCTAGTACTTCAGGGGGAAATTCACCCCTCCACTTT.

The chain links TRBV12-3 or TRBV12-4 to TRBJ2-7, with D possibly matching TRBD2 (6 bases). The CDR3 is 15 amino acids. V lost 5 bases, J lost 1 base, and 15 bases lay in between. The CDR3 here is CASSPGGTRSYEQYV. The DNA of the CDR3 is TGTGCCAGCAGTCCTGGCGGGACGCGGTCCTACGAGCAGTACGTC.

CDR3 sequence reads: CASSYSKGARSNQPQHF. CDR3 nucleotide sequence: TGTGCCAGCAGTTACTCGAAAGGGGCCAGAAGCAATCAGCCCCAGCATTTT. The genes are TRBV6-2 or TRBV6-3 and TRBJ1-5, with a possible D match to TRBD1 (5 bases). Germline V lookup: CDR1 MNHEY, CDR2 SVGEGT. Trimming left V 0 bases short and J 1 base short, with 13 bases between. This CDR3 is built from 17 residues.

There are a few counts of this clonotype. The CDR3 sequence is CASSLAGANQETQYF. The CDR3 DNA is TGTGCCAGCAGTTTGGCGGGCGCGAACCAAGAGACCCAGTACTTC. V is TRBV6-2 or TRBV6-3 and J is TRBJ2-5, with D tentatively TRBD2 (5 bases). The CDR3 has 15 amino acids. The germline V and J ends were trimmed by 4 bases and 0 bases, with 12 bases remaining between them. Per the germline V gene, CDR1 is MNHEY and CDR2 is SVGEGT.

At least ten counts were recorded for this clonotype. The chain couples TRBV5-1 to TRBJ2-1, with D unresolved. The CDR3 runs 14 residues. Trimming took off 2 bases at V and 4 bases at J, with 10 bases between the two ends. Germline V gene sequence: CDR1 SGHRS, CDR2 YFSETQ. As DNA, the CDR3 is TGCGCCAGCAGCTTCAACTATTTATACAATGAGCAGTTCTTC. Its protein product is CASSFNYLYNEQFF. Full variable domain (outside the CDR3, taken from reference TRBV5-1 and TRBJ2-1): KAGVTQTPRYLIKTRGQQVTLSCSPISGHRSVSWYQQTPGQGLQFLFEYFSETQRNKGNFPGRFSGRQFSNSRSEMNVSTLELGDSALYLCASSFNYLYNEQFFGPGTRLTVL.

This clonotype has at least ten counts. The CDR3 DNA is TGTGCCAGCAGCCTTAGCGGGGGTGATGAGAAGCAGTTCTTC. Protein: CASSLSGGDEKQFF. This sequence joins TRBV11-3 and TRBJ2-1; 9 bases line up with TRBD2. This CDR3 contains 14 residues. Germline trimming cut 5 bases from V and 11 bases from J; bases unmatched to any gene: 10. Per the germline V gene, CDR1 is SGHNT and CDR2 is YENEEA.

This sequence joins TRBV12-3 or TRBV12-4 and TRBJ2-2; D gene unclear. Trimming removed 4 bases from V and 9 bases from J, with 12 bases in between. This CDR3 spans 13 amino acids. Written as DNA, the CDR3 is TGTGCCAGCAGTTCTTTAAGGACCAGGGAGCTGTTTTTT. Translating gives CASSSLRTRELFF.